The rows below give T cell receptor beta chains drawn from one sample of a study of blood T cell repertoires in COVID-19. Sequencing was performed with immunoSEQ multiplex PCR; in TCRdb, only in-frame clones are kept and a portion is missing. The sample records about 42,000 clones, about 88% being singletons. The sequenced material came from peripheral blood. These receptors originate from a man aged 65 to 85 with active COVID-19. Each CDR3 is given with its conserved first and last residue. The D gene is left open where the match is weak. Not all rows give a size; the values are once, few, many and, for expanded clones, a class.

DNA,CDR3,size,D,J,V
TGTGCCAGCTCACCAAGGCAGGGGCGATCCTACGAGCAGTACTTC,CASSPRQGRSYEQYF,-,-,TRBJ2-7,TRBV18
TGTGCCAGCAGTGAAGTCACCACAGGGATCAATTCACCCCTCCACTTT,CASSEVTTGINSPLHF,-,-,TRBJ1-6,TRBV2
TGCAGCGGATTAAGCGGGAGTGGATACGAGCAGTACTTC,CSGLSGSGYEQYF,few,TRBD2,TRBJ2-7,TRBV29-1
TGCGCCAGCAGCTCTGACAGGGGGGAAGACGAGCAGTACTTC,CASSSDRGEDEQYF,once,TRBD1,TRBJ2-7,TRBV5-1
TGTGCCAGCAGTTTCCCGGGAGGGCTGCAAGAGACCCAGTACTTC,CASSFPGGLQETQYF,-,TRBD2,TRBJ2-5,TRBV28
TGTGCCAGCAGCCCCAAGGGGGCGCGCCCTGAAGCTTTCTTT,CASSPKGARPEAFF,-,TRBD1,TRBJ1-1,TRBV5-4
TGTGCCAGCTCACAAGGAGACAGGGCCTACGAGCAGTACTTC,CASSQGDRAYEQYF,-,TRBD1,TRBJ2-7,TRBV18
TGCAGCGTGGCTCTAGCGGGAGTTTACAATGAGCAGTTCTTC,CSVALAGVYNEQFF,-,TRBD2,TRBJ2-1,TRBV29-1
TGTGCCAGCAAGACTAGCGAGGGCAATGAGCAGTTCTTC,CASKTSEGNEQFF,-,TRBD2,TRBJ2-1,TRBV19
TGTGCCAGCAGTTTAGTGGGGAGGAATAATTCACCCCTCCACTTT,CASSLVGRNNSPLHF,once,-,TRBJ1-6,TRBV28
TGTGCCTGGAGAGGACAGGTCAATCAGCCCCAGCATTTT,CAWRGQVNQPQHF,-,TRBD1,TRBJ1-5,TRBV30
TGTGCCAGCAGTTACGAACAGGGGGTGAGTGGCTACACCTTC,CASSYEQGVSGYTF,-,TRBD1,TRBJ1-2,TRBV6-5
TGTGCCAGCAGTTACTCAGCCGAAAAACTGTTTTTT,CASSYSAEKLFF,-,-,TRBJ1-4,TRBV6-6
TGTGCCACCAGCAGCGCCGGACTAGCGGGAGACCGATACAATGAGCAGTTCTTC,CATSSAGLAGDRYNEQFF,-,TRBD2,TRBJ2-1,TRBV15
TGTGCCAGTAGCGATATGACAGGCAAATCCTACGAGCAGTACTTC,CASSDMTGKSYEQYF,few,-,TRBJ2-7,TRBV19
TGCGCCAGCAGCCAAGCGACAGGCCAAGAGACCCAGTACTTC,CASSQATGQETQYF,-,-,TRBJ2-5,TRBV4-3
TGCGCCAGCAGTACAGGGGGCGCGGAGACCCAGTACTTC,CASSTGGAETQYF,-,TRBD1,TRBJ2-5,TRBV5-1
TGTGCCAGCAGTTACCGGGGAGATACGCAGTATTTT,CASSYRGDTQYF,-,-,TRBJ2-3,TRBV6-2/TRBV6-3
TGTGCCAGCAGCTTTAGACTAGCGGAGACCGGGGAGCTGTTTTTT,CASSFRLAETGELFF,-,TRBD2,TRBJ2-2,TRBV9
TGTGCCAGCAGCCTTGGACAGGGTGATTCACCCCTCCACTTT,CASSLGQGDSPLHF,-,TRBD1,TRBJ1-6,TRBV6-5
TGCGCCAGCAGCTTTCCGGGACAGGGGGCAATCACTGAAGCTTTCTTT,CASSFPGQGAITEAFF,-,TRBD1,TRBJ1-1,TRBV5-1
TGTGCCAGCAGTGCCGCGGTTTCGAGTATCGCGAACACCGGGGAGCTGTTTTTT,CASSAAVSSIANTGELFF,-,-,TRBJ2-2,TRBV28
TGTGCCAGCAGCTTAGCTGGCGGGACGGGGAGCACAGATACGCAGTATTTT,CASSLAGGTGSTDTQYF,-,-,TRBJ2-3,TRBV7-9
TGCGCCAGCAGCCCTCACCCTAGGAGCGATGAGCAGTTCTTC,CASSPHPRSDEQFF,-,-,TRBJ2-1,TRBV4-3